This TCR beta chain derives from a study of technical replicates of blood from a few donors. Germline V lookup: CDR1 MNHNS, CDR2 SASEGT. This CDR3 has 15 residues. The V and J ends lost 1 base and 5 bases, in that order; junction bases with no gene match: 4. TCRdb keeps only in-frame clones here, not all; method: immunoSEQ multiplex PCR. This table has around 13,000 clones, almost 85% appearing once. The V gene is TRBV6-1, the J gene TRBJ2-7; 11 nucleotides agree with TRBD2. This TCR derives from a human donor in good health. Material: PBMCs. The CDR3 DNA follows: TGTGCCAGCAGTGAAGTGGCTAGCGGGAGGAACGAGCAGTACTTC. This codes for CASSEVASGRNEQYF.